Shown below are 21 T cell receptor beta chains from a single sample sequenced in a study of blood T cell repertoires in COVID-19 (TCRdb year 2020). Library method: the immunoSEQ multiplex PCR assay. The clones in this table, taken by TCRdb from immuneACCESS, are in-frame only. Not every clone is retained; where verified, under half of the shortfall comes from an unresolved V gene, and the cause of the rest is unknown. This sample comprises roughly 150,000 clones, 65% to 85% of them detected only once. The ten largest clones represent roughly a fifth of the sample. The sample consisted of peripheral blood. These receptors came from a woman in her sixties or seventies who had recovered from COVID-19.

CDR3 sequence (DNA): TGCGCCAGCAGCAAACAGGGGCCGGACAATGAGCAGTTCTTC. Translated: CASSKQGPDNEQFF. The V and J genes are TRBV5-1 and TRBJ2-1; 7 bases match TRBD1. CDR1 is SGHRS and CDR2 is YFSETQ in the germline V gene. The J segment lost 5 bases and the V segment lost 4 bases, leaving 6 bases of the junction unmatched. The CDR3 is 14 residues long.

This clone was seen a handful of times. The rearrangement links TRBV11-2 to TRBJ2-3; no firm D call. This CDR3 has 12 amino acids. Germline lookup yields CDR1 SGHAT and CDR2 FQNNGV. With 4 bases removed from V and 2 bases from J, the gap between germline ends came to 4 bases. The CDR3 here is CASSSYTDTQYF. CDR3 sequence (DNA): TGTGCCAGCAGCTCCTACACAGATACGCAGTATTTT.

The chain is built from TRBV13 and TRBJ1-2; 12 positions match TRBD1. The CDR3 has 16 amino acids. Per the germline V gene, CDR1 is PRHDT and CDR2 is FYEKMQ (reference sequence). With V trimmed by 5 bases and J by 5 bases, 9 bases remained unmatched. CDR3 nucleotide sequence: TGTGCCAGCAGCCCCGGGACAGGGGGCATTTGGTATGGCTACACCTTC. Translation: CASSPGTGGIWYGYTF.

The rearrangement links TRBV20-1 to TRBJ2-1; no clear D gene. CDR3 length: 13 amino acids. Germline V CDR1 and CDR2: DFQATT, SNEGSKA (reference sequence). V shed 8 bases and J shed 5 bases, with 16 bases lying between them. The CDR3 loop is CSPSGPANNEQFF. CDR3 in DNA: TGCAGTCCAAGTGGGCCCGCCAACAATGAGCAGTTCTTC.

The genes are TRBV29-1 and TRBJ1-2; 9 nucleotides match TRBD1. The CDR3 is made up of 13 amino acids. Germline trimming cut 1 base from V and 5 bases from J; bases unmatched to any gene: 2. In germline, CDR1 is SQVTM, CDR2 ANQGSEA. The CDR3 reads CSVEVGQGYGYTF. The CDR3 DNA is TGCAGCGTTGAAGTTGGACAGGGGTATGGCTACACCTTC.

The chain has TRBV9 and TRBJ2-2, with 10 positions matching TRBD1. Per the germline V gene, CDR1 is SGDLS and CDR2 is YYNGEE. The ends lost 4 bases at V and 3 bases at J; junction bases unmatched: 9. This CDR3 is 17 amino acids long. CDR3 nucleotide sequence: TGTGCCAGCAGCACTTCCGGGACAGGGGTCTACACCGGGGAGCTGTTTTTT. This translates into CASSTSGTGVYTGELFF. The full variable domain, with the rest looked up from reference TRBV9 and TRBJ2-2, is DSGVTQTPKHLITATGQRVTLRCSPRSGDLSVYWYQQSLDQGLQFLIQYYNGEERAKGNILERFSAQQFPDLHSELNLSSLELGDSALYFCASSTSGTGVYTGELFFGEGSRLTVL.

The chain recombines TRBV4-1 with TRBJ1-3; a possible D gene is TRBD1 (6 bases). Germline V gene data show CDR1 as MGHRA and CDR2 as YSYEKL. V lost 4 bases and J lost 0, with 16 bases in between. The CDR3 is made up of 17 amino acids. The CDR3 DNA follows: TGCGCCAGCAGCCCGGGACAACCACCACGCTCTGGAAACACCATATATTTT. Translation: CASSPGQPPRSGNTIYF.

This clone has a handful of counts. V gene TRBV5-3 combines with J gene TRBJ1-1; TRBD1 matches at 9 bases. TRBV5-3 falls under the ORF class, with uncertain function. Germline trimming cut 4 bases from V and 6 bases from J; bases unmatched to any gene: 13. There are 16 residues in the CDR3. The chain's CDR3 is CARSPAWDRVAAEAFF. In nucleotides, the CDR3 is TGTGCCAGAAGCCCCGCTTGGGACAGGGTTGCAGCTGAAGCTTTCTTT.

This clone was picked up one time. The V call is TRBV10-3, the J call TRBJ1-1; TRBD1 agrees at 7 bases. The CDR3 is made up of 14 amino acids. Trimming removed 6 bases from V and 1 base from J; junction bases left unmatched: 5. CDR1 and CDR2 from the germline V gene are ENHRY and SYGVKD. As DNA, the CDR3 is TGTGCCATCAGATGGGACAGCACGAACACTGAAGCTTTCTTT. Its protein is CAIRWDSTNTEAFF.

The gene calls are TRBV30 and TRBJ2-7, with D perhaps TRBD1 (7 bases). The CDR3 covers 14 residues. Trimming removed 8 bases at V and 1 base at J, with 18 bases between. The V gene's germline CDR1 is GTSNPN and CDR2 SVGIG (reference sequence). For the CDR3, the DNA is TGTGCCGGGATGGGGGGACAGAGGTCCTACGAGCAGTACTTC. Translating gives CAGMGGQRSYEQYF.

The table lists this clone with a count of one. The chain links TRBV6-5 to TRBJ2-3; D is possibly TRBD1 (5 bases). The V gene lost 10 bases and the J gene lost 7 bases, with 18 bases spanning the gap. Germline V gene sequence: CDR1 MNHEY, CDR2 SVGAGI. This CDR3 has 13 amino acids. The CDR3 spells CATHGPSGYTQYF. The CDR3 region has the DNA TGTGCCACCCATGGTCCTTCAGGGTATACGCAGTATTTT.

The chain uses TRBV19 and TRBJ2-2, with D maybe TRBD1 (6 bases). The CDR3 is 13 amino acids. The V and J ends lost 7 bases and 3 bases respectively, with 9 bases between them. Germline V lookup: CDR1 LNHDA, CDR2 SQIVND (reference sequence). In DNA form, the CDR3 reads TGTGCCAGTACCAGGGGTGACACCGGGGAGCTGTTTTTT. Translating it yields CASTRGDTGELFF.

The chain carries TRBV7-3 and TRBJ2-5; tentatively, D is TRBD2 (6 bases). Per germline, CDR1 SGHTA and CDR2 FQGTGA. Trimming shortened V by 2 bases and J by 1 base, and 8 bases separated the two germline ends. The CDR3 is made up of 14 amino acids. CDR3 region: CASSLGGSQETQYF. The CDR3 bases are TGTGCCAGCAGCTTAGGGGGGAGCCAAGAGACCCAGTACTTC.

The chain combines TRBV10-3 with TRBJ1-1; possibly TRBD1 for D (6 bases). CDR3 length: 14 residues. V was clipped by 4 bases and J by 1 base, with 10 bases between them. Germline CDR1 is ENHRY and CDR2 is SYGVKD. The CDR3 sequence: CAISAPDRNTEAFF. The CDR3 nucleotides are TGTGCCATCAGTGCCCCGGACAGGAACACTGAAGCTTTCTTT.

The chain carries TRBV5-1 and TRBJ2-2; a weak D match, TRBD2 (5 bases). CDR1 and CDR2 from the germline V gene are SGHRS and YFSETQ. This CDR3 spans 14 amino acids. Trimming took off 3 bases at V and 6 bases at J, with 12 bases between the two ends. DNA for the CDR3: TGCGCCAGCAGCTGGGAGTCTCTGGCCGGGGAGCTGTTTTTT. It translates to CASSWESLAGELFF.

The chain couples TRBV10-3 to TRBJ2-7; TRBD1 matches at 7 bases. Per germline, CDR1 ENHRY and CDR2 SYGVKD. This CDR3 is 13 amino acids long. The trim removed 0 bases at V and 6 bases at J, leaving 2 bases unmatched. In nucleotides, the CDR3 is TGTGCCATCAGTGAGTCGGGGACAGCCGAGCAGTACTTC. It is translated as CAISESGTAEQYF.

This sequence joins TRBV28 and TRBJ2-7; maybe TRBD1 (6 bases). This CDR3 is 14 amino acids long. V lost 2 bases, J lost 5 bases, and 13 bases lay in between. CDR1 is MDHEN and CDR2 is SYDVKM in the germline V gene. CDR3 coding DNA: TGTGCCAGCAGTTTAGGACAGACCCCGCACGAGCAGTACTTC. It specifies CASSLGQTPHEQYF.

The rearrangement links TRBV3-1 (or the pseudogene TRBV3-2) to TRBJ1-2, with D maybe TRBD1 (6 bases). CDR1 LGHDT and CDR2 YNNKEL come from the germline V gene (reference sequence). The ends were cut back, 1 base at V and 6 bases at J, with 12 bases in the middle. This CDR3 is built from 14 residues. The CDR3 DNA reads TGTGCCAGCAGCCAAGGTAGGGCAGGGGATGGCTACACCTTC. It is translated as CASSQGRAGDGYTF.

This chain connects TRBV6-5 to TRBJ2-1; TRBD2 might be the D (5 bases). This CDR3 region has 13 residues. V was clipped by 7 bases and J by 5 bases, with 12 bases between them. Per the germline V gene, CDR1 is MNHEY and CDR2 is SVGAGI. The CDR3 is CASTGLADNEQFF. In DNA, the CDR3 is TGTGCCAGCACCGGGCTAGCCGACAATGAGCAGTTCTTC.

This clone was detected only once. This rearrangement joins TRBV5-1 to TRBJ2-7, with a possible D match to TRBD1 (6 bases). In germline, CDR1 is SGHRS, CDR2 YFSETQ. The CDR3 consists of 13 residues. V was pared by 0 bases and J by 4 bases, with 8 bases between. The CDR3 loop is CASSLVGQYEQYF. The CDR3 DNA is TGCGCCAGCAGCTTGGTAGGACAGTACGAGCAGTACTTC.

The chain links TRBV7-3 to TRBJ1-4; D may be TRBD1 (5 bases). This CDR3 comprises 14 residues. Trimming shortened V by 5 bases and J by 0 bases, and 7 bases separated the two germline ends. The germline V gene has CDR1 SGHTA and CDR2 FQGTGA. The CDR3 loop reads CASSVQATNEKLFF. The CDR3 DNA is TGTGCCAGCAGCGTACAGGCAACTAATGAAAAACTGTTTTTT.